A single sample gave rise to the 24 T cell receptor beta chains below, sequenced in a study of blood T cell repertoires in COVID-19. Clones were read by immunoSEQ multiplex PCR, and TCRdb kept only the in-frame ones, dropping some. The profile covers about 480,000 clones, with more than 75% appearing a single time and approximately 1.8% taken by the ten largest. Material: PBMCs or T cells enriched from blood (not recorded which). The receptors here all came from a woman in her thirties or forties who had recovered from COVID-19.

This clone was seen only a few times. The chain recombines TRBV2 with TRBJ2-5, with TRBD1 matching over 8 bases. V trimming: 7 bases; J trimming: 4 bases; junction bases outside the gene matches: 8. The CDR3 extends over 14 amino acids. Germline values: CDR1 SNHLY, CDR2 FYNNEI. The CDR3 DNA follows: TGTGCCAGCATTTGGACCGGGACAGGAGAGACCCAGTACTTC. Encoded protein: CASIWTGTGETQYF.

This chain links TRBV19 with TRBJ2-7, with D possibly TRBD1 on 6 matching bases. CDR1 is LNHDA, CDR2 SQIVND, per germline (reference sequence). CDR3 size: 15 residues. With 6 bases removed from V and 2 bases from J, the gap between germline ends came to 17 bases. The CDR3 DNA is TGTGCCAGTAGGCTTCAAGGGGGTCCGGCCTACGAGCAGTACTTC. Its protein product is CASRLQGGPAYEQYF.

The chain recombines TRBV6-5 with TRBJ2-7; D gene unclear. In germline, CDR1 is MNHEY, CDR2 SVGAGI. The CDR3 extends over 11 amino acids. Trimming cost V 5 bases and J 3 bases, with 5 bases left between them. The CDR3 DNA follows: TGTGCCAGCAGTCAGAACTACGAGCAGTACTTC. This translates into CASSQNYEQYF.

CDR3 amino acids: CASSQGLRETQYF. The DNA for the CDR3 is TGCGCCAGCAGCCAGGGACTCCGGGAGACCCAGTACTTC. The genes are TRBV4-3 and TRBJ2-5; TRBD2 might be the D (6 bases). The CDR3 is 13 residues long. Germline CDR1 LGHNA, CDR2 YSLEER. Between the trimmed V and J ends, which lost 3 bases and 5 bases, there was a span of 10 bases.

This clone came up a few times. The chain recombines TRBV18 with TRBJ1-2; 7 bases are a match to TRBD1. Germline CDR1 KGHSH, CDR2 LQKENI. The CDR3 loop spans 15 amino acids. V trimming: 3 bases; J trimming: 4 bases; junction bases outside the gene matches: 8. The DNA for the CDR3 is TGTGCCAGCTCACCCAGACAGGGTCCCCCCTATGGCTACACCTTC. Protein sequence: CASSPRQGPPYGYTF.

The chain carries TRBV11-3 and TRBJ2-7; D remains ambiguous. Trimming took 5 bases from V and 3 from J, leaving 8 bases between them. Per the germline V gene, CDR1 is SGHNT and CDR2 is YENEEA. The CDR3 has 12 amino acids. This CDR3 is CASSRGGYEQYF. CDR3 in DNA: TGTGCCAGCAGCCGAGGTGGCTACGAGCAGTACTTC.

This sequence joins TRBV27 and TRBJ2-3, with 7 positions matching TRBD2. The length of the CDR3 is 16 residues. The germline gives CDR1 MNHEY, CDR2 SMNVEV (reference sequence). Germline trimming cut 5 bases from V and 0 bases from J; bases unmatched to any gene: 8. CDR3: CASSRDYRLSTDTQYF. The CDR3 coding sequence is TGTGCCAGCAGTCGGGACTACAGACTAAGCACAGATACGCAGTATTTT.

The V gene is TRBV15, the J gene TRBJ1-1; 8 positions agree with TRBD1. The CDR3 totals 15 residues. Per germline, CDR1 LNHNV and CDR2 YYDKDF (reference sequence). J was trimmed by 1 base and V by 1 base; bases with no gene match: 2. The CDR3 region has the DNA TGTGCCACCAGCAGAGGCGGACAGGGGAACACTGAAGCTTTCTTT. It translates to CATSRGGQGNTEAFF. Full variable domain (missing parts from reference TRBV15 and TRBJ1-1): DAMVIQNPRYQVTQFGKPVTLSCSQTLNHNVMYWYQQKSSQAPKLLFHYYDKDFNNEADTPDNFQSRRPNTSFCFLDIRSPGLGDTAMYLCATSRGGQGNTEAFFGQGTRLTVV.

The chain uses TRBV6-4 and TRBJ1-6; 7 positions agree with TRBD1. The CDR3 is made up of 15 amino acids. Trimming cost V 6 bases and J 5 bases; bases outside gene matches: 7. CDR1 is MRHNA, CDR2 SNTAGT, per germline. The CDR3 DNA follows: TGTGCCAGCAGACAACAGGGGAGCGATAATTCACCCCTCCACTTT. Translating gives CASRQQGSDNSPLHF.

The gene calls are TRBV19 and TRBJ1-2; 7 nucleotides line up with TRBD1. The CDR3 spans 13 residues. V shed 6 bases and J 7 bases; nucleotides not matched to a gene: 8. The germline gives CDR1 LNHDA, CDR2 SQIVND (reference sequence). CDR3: CASSRTGGSGYTF. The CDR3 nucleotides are TGTGCCAGTAGCCGGACAGGCGGCTCTGGCTACACCTTC.

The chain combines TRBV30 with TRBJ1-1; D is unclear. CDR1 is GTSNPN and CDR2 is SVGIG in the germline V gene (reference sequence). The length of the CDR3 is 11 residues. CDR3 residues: CATEGNTEAFF. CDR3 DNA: TGTGCTACGGAGGGGAACACTGAAGCTTTCTTT.

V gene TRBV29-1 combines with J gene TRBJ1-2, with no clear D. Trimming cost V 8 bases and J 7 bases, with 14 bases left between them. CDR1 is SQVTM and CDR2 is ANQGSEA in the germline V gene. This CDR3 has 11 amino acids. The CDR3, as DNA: TGCAGCTTCGGCTATTCAGGTGGCTACACCTTC. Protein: CSFGYSGGYTF.

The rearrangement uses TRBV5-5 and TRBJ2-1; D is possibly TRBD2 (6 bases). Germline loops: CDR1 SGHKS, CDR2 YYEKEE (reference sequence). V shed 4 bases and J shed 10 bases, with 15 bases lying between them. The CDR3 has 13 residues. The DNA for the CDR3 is TGTGCCAGCAGCCCCGGGACTCTATACGAGCAGTTCTTC. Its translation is CASSPGTLYEQFF.

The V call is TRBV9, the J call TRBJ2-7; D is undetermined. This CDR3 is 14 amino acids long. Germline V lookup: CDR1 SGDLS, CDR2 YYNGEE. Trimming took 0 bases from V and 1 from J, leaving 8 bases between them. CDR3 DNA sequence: TGTGCCAGCAGCGTAGATCAGTTATCCTACGAGCAGTACTTC. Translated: CASSVDQLSYEQYF.

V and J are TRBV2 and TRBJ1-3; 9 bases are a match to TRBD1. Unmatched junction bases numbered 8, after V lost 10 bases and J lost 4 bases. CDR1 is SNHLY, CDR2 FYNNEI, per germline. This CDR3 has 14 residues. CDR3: CAIGQGPTGNTIYF. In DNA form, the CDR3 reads TGTGCCATAGGACAGGGGCCTACAGGAAACACCATATATTTT.

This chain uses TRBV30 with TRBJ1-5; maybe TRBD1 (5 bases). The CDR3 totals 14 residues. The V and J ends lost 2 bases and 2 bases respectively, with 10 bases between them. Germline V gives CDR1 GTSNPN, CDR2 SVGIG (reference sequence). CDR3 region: CAWSFGGGNQPQHF. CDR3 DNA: TGTGCCTGGAGTTTCGGGGGAGGCAATCAGCCCCAGCATTTT. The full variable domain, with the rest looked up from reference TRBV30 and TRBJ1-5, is SQTIHQWPATLVQPVGSPLSLECTVEGTSNPNLYWYRQAAGRGLQLLFYSVGIGQISSEVPQNLSASRPQDRQFILSSKKLLLSDSGFYLCAWSFGGGNQPQHFGDGTRLSIL.

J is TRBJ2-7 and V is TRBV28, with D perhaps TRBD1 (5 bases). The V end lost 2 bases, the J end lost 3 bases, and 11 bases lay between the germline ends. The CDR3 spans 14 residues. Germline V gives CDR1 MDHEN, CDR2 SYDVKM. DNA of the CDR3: TGTGCCAGCAGTTTAGTGGACAACCACTACGAGCAGTACTTC. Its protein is CASSLVDNHYEQYF.

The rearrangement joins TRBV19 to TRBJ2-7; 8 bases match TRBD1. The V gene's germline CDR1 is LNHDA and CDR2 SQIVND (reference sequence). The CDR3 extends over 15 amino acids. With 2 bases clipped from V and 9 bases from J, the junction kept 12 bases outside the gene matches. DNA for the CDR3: TGTGCCAGTAGTATAAGGGGGACAGGTCGTGTGTCGCAGTACTTC. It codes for CASSIRGTGRVSQYF.

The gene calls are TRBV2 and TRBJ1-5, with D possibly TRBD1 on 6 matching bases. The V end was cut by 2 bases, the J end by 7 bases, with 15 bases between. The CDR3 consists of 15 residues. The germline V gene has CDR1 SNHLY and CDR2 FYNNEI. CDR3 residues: CASSEYQGTRQPQHF. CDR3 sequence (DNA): TGTGCCAGCAGTGAATATCAGGGGACGAGGCAGCCCCAGCATTTT.

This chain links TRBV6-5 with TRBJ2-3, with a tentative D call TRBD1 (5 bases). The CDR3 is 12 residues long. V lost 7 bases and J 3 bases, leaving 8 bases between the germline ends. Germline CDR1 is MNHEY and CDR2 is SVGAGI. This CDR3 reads CASTQVTDTQYF. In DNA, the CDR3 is TGTGCCAGCACACAGGTGACAGATACGCAGTATTTT.

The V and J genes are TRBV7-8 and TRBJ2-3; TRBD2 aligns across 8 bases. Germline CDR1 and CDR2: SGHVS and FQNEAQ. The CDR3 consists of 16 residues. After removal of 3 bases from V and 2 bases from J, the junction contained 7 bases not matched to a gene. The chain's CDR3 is CASSLFAGGATDTQYF. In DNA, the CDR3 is TGTGCCAGCAGCTTGTTCGCGGGAGGCGCCACAGATACGCAGTATTTT.

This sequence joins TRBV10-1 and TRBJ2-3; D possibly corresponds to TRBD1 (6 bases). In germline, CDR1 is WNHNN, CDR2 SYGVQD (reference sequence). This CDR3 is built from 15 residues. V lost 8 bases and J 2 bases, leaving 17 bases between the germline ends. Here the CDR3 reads CASADPRDITDTQYF. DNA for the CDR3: TGCGCCAGCGCAGACCCCCGGGACATCACAGATACGCAGTATTTT.

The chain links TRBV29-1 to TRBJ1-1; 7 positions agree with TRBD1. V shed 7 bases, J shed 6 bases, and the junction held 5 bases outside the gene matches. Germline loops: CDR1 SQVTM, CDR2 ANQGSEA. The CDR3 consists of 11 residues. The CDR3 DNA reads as TGCAGCGCTCAAGGGGGCGCTGAAGCTTTCTTT. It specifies CSAQGGAEAFF.

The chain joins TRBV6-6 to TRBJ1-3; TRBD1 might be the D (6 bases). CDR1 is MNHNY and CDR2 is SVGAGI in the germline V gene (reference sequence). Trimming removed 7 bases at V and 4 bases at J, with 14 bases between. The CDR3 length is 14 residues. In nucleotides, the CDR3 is TGTGCCAGCACTTCAGGGGCTTCGGGAAACACCATATATTTT. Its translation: CASTSGASGNTIYF.